This paragraph covers one T cell receptor (beta chain) sequence. Its antigen is not identified. All donors were Caucasian adults living in Nashville, Tennessee. CDR3 size: 14 residues. Germline V gene lookup returns CDR1 SNHLY and CDR2 FYNNEI. V lost 4 bases and J 4 bases, leaving 12 bases between the germline ends. This record comes from a study of shared clonotypes between healthy human individuals. Study-level points and caveats: It was only blood that was sampled, and tissue repertoires likely differ.

Clones were read by immunoSEQ multiplex PCR, and TCRdb kept only the in-frame ones, dropping some. The repertoire consists of 1,500,000 or so clones, with approximately 98.5% occurring once and the leading ten covering approximately 0.38%. The sequenced sample was naive CD4+ T cells sorted from blood. Subset here: CD45RA+ positively selected. The V gene is TRBV2, the J gene TRBJ2-3; the D gene is possibly TRBD2 (5 bases). This receptor was taken from a man aged 25-45 years in good health. The CDR3 coding sequence is TGTGCCAGCAGTGCTATTAGCGCATCAGATACGCAGTATTTT. Amino acids: CASSAISASDTQYF.